Listed here is a single TCR beta chain. Its antigen is as yet unknown. Germline CDR1 SGHDT, CDR2 YYEEEE. The CDR3 has 14 residues. The V segment lost 4 bases and the J segment 5 bases; nucleotides outside the gene matches: 6. Repertoires were generated with immunoSEQ multiplex PCR, while TCRdb's copy carries only in-frame clones and drops some. The data contain fewer than 20,000 clones, roughly two thirds of them singletons. This entry comes from a study of chemoradiotherapy in HPV16-positive cancers. The study, taken as a whole, reports: Non-HPV-specific T cells did not expand in tumors during treatment, whereas candidate HPV-specific clones and E7-related motifs did.

The material sequenced was tumor tissue, taken from a patient who underwent chemoradiotherapy. The origin of this receptor is a human donor with HPV-associated anogenital cancer. The gene calls are TRBV5-6 and TRBJ2-1; 7 positions match TRBD1. The CDR3 nucleotides are TGTGCCAGCAGCCGCCGGGACAGAAACAATGAGCAGTTCTTC. Protein: CASSRRDRNNEQFF.